Listed below are T cell receptor beta chains from one sample, sequenced in a study of human T cells and chemical hapten exposure. TCRdb called the RACE reads again in MiXCR, with one record for every CDR3 protein. This sample has about 110,000 distinct CDR3 sequences; 12% occur once, and the top ten carry around 1.7%. Here the sequenced sample was whole blood, taken in connection with sensitization to the hapten diphenylcyclopropenone (DPC). The receptors derive from a woman between 45 and 65 years old with alopecia areata. Some clones in this sample may be carry-over from other donors' samples. Both conserved end residues are part of each CDR3. Each record gives: V gene, clone size, J gene, CDR3 protein. Clone size, where shown, is once, few, many, or a class for clones that have expanded.

v_call: TRBV9
clone_size: few
j_call: TRBJ2-6
cdr3_aa: CASSVGGTGANVLTF

v_call: TRBV4-2
clone_size: many
j_call: TRBJ2-1
cdr3_aa: CASSQELAGAYNEQFF

v_call: TRBV24-1
clone_size: many
j_call: TRBJ2-1
cdr3_aa: CATSGQRASYNEQFF

v_call: TRBV5-1
clone_size: few
j_call: TRBJ2-2
cdr3_aa: CASSLGQGFAGELFF

v_call: TRBV7-6
clone_size: NA
j_call: TRBJ2-1
cdr3_aa: CASSSIPLAGDRNEQFF

v_call: TRBV5-8
clone_size: many
j_call: TRBJ2-7
cdr3_aa: CASIHRGGYYEQYF

v_call: TRBV12-3/TRBV12-4
clone_size: NA
j_call: TRBJ2-7
cdr3_aa: CASSFWTERMGEQYF

v_call: TRBV20-1
clone_size: NA
j_call: TRBJ2-5
cdr3_aa: CSARDHRGETQYF

v_call: TRBV12-3/TRBV12-4
clone_size: few
j_call: TRBJ1-2
cdr3_aa: CASSLGVGNHGYTF

v_call: TRBV7-8
clone_size: NA
j_call: TRBJ2-3
cdr3_aa: CASSVTSGNTDTQYF

v_call: TRBV18
clone_size: few
j_call: TRBJ2-7
cdr3_aa: CASSPRGGRTQGGYEQYF

v_call: TRBV6-5
clone_size: few
j_call: TRBJ1-5
cdr3_aa: CASSGTANQPQHF

v_call: TRBV7-6
clone_size: few
j_call: TRBJ2-2
cdr3_aa: CASSVGTSAGELFF

v_call: TRBV5-6
clone_size: NA
j_call: TRBJ2-5
cdr3_aa: CASSLVGALAYETQYF

v_call: TRBV19
clone_size: many
j_call: TRBJ2-1
cdr3_aa: CASIQGPSGGYNEQFF

v_call: TRBV12-3/TRBV12-4
clone_size: many
j_call: TRBJ2-7
cdr3_aa: CASRLTGGVYEQYF

v_call: TRBV6-6
clone_size: NA
j_call: TRBJ2-1
cdr3_aa: CASSFSGVEQFF

v_call: TRBV29-1
clone_size: few
j_call: TRBJ2-1
cdr3_aa: CSVPSPGSPLNEQFF

v_call: TRBV6-2/TRBV6-3
clone_size: few
j_call: TRBJ2-5
cdr3_aa: CASSWGGAGQETQYF

v_call: TRBV6-2/TRBV6-3
clone_size: few
j_call: TRBJ1-5
cdr3_aa: CASSASGWPQHF

v_call: TRBV12-3/TRBV12-4
clone_size: NA
j_call: TRBJ2-1
cdr3_aa: CATGTPFNEQFF

v_call: TRBV28
clone_size: many
j_call: TRBJ1-5
cdr3_aa: CASRTEDRHNQPQHF

v_call: TRBV18
clone_size: few
j_call: TRBJ1-5
cdr3_aa: CASSPTGIRDQPQHF

v_call: TRBV28
clone_size: many
j_call: TRBJ1-2
cdr3_aa: CASSNSDVANYGYTF

v_call: TRBV20-1
clone_size: few
j_call: TRBJ2-2
cdr3_aa: CSAPNLGAGYGGELFF

v_call: TRBV7-2
clone_size: NA
j_call: TRBJ2-1
cdr3_aa: CASSSSTSGGAWNEQFF

v_call: TRBV6-2/TRBV6-3
clone_size: few
j_call: TRBJ1-2
cdr3_aa: CASSYWQGSYGYTF

v_call: TRBV28
clone_size: many
j_call: TRBJ2-2
cdr3_aa: CASSLFTSNTGELFF

v_call: TRBV27
clone_size: NA
j_call: TRBJ1-6
cdr3_aa: CASSASSYNSPLHF

v_call: TRBV6-6
clone_size: many
j_call: TRBJ2-7
cdr3_aa: CASSYTDRSLYEQYF

v_call: TRBV3-1
clone_size: few
j_call: TRBJ2-2
cdr3_aa: CASSQGLPGELFF

v_call: TRBV19
clone_size: NA
j_call: TRBJ2-2
cdr3_aa: CASRKGTGGAGELFF

v_call: TRBV5-5
clone_size: NA
j_call: TRBJ2-7
cdr3_aa: CASSSGHYEQYF

v_call: TRBV27
clone_size: many
j_call: TRBJ2-2
cdr3_aa: CASSLGRAGGTGELFF

v_call: TRBV7-9
clone_size: many
j_call: TRBJ2-7
cdr3_aa: CASSPRDRVNEQYF

v_call: TRBV20-1
clone_size: many
j_call: TRBJ2-1
cdr3_aa: CRALSGQGYNEQFF

v_call: TRBV7-2
clone_size: few
j_call: TRBJ2-7
cdr3_aa: CASSPTPGPAYEQYF

v_call: TRBV7-9
clone_size: many
j_call: TRBJ2-6
cdr3_aa: CASSLGAGANVLTF

v_call: TRBV7-9
clone_size: NA
j_call: TRBJ1-6
cdr3_aa: CASRHEAHGATNSPLHF

v_call: TRBV28
clone_size: few
j_call: TRBJ2-7
cdr3_aa: CASSLAVTYEQYF

v_call: TRBV11-2
clone_size: NA
j_call: TRBJ2-2
cdr3_aa: CASSQQGLTGELFF

v_call: TRBV7-8
clone_size: few
j_call: TRBJ2-3
cdr3_aa: CASSLVTTDTQYF